Following are 16 T cell receptor beta chains from one sample sequenced in a study of T cell repertoires in cytomegalovirus infection. One entry per CDR3 protein, called by TCRdb with MiXCR from the reads. The sample shows some 300,000 distinct CDR3 sequences, around 9.1% of them seen only once. Sequenced material: PBMCs. The origin of the receptors is a human donor in good health (CMV status not recorded). Some clones in this sample may be carry-over from other donors' samples.

This clonotype occurred a few times. The chain combines TRBV7-3 with TRBJ1-6; no clear D. Deletions cut 5 bases from V and 0 bases from J, with 5 bases between. The CDR3 is 14 residues long. Germline V gene sequence: CDR1 SGHTA, CDR2 FQGTGA. For the CDR3, the DNA is TGTGCCAGCAGCGCGGGCTCCTATAATTCACCCCTCCACTTT. Translated: CASSAGSYNSPLHF.

The chain carries TRBV19 and TRBJ2-1; TRBD1 matches 10 bases. This CDR3 is 14 amino acids long. Germline-derived CDR1 and CDR2 are LNHDA and SQIVND (reference sequence). The J segment lost 9 bases and the V segment lost 8 bases, leaving 10 bases of the junction unmatched. The CDR3 region has the DNA TGTGCCAGTTTCGACAGGGGGCAGAGGGGTGAGCAGTTCTTC. This translates into CASFDRGQRGEQFF.

V gene TRBV9 combines with J gene TRBJ1-1; D is undetermined. The CDR3 runs 15 residues. Germline V CDR1 and CDR2: SGDLS, YYNGEE. V lost 1 base and J lost 2, with 12 bases in between. DNA for the CDR3: TGTGCCAGCAGCGTATTCACCGGGGAAAACACTGAAGCTTTCTTT. Amino acids: CASSVFTGENTEAFF.

This clonotype came up many times. This chain links TRBV7-6 with TRBJ2-7, with D hard to call. Trimming took 7 bases from V and 6 from J, leaving 7 bases between them. This CDR3 contains 10 residues. Germline V lookup: CDR1 SGHVS, CDR2 FNYEAQ. DNA of the CDR3: TGTGCCAGCAACGGGTGCGAGCAGTACGTC. As protein: CASNGCEQYV.

The rearrangement joins TRBV7-9 to TRBJ2-4; D is uncertain. V lost 10 bases to trimming and J lost 1 base, with 17 bases between them. The CDR3 loop spans 15 amino acids. The V gene's germline CDR1 is SEHNR and CDR2 FQNEAQ (reference sequence). The chain's CDR3 is CATRDPVGAKNIQYF. In nucleotides, the CDR3 is TGTGCCACAAGGGATCCGGTGGGGGCCAAAAACATTCAGTACTTC. The full variable domain, with the rest looked up from reference TRBV7-9 and TRBJ2-4, is DTGVSQNPRHKITKRGQNVTFRCDPISEHNRLYWYRQTLGQGPEFLTYFQNEAQLEKSRLLSDRFSAERPKGSFSTLEIQRTEQGDSAMYLCATRDPVGAKNIQYFGAGTRLSVL.

The table lists this clonotype with many counts. J is TRBJ2-1 and V is TRBV28; D is possibly TRBD1 (7 bases). From germline, CDR1 is MDHEN and CDR2 SYDVKM. This CDR3 is 15 amino acids long. Trimming took off 6 bases at V and 2 bases at J, with 14 bases between the two ends. The CDR3 DNA reads TGTGCCAGCAGCTGGGGGGACAGAGCCTACAATGAGCAGTTCTTC. As protein: CASSWGDRAYNEQFF. The entire variable domain, with the rest obtained from reference TRBV28 and TRBJ2-1, is as follows: DVKVTQSSRYLVKRTGEKVFLECVQDMDHENMFWYRQDPGLGLRLIYFSYDVKMKEKGDIPEGYSVSREKKERFSLILESASTNQTSMYLCASSWGDRAYNEQFFGPGTRLTVL.

This clonotype was counted many times. The chain is built from TRBV5-6 and TRBJ2-1; D gene ambiguous. The CDR3 totals 14 residues. Germline V gives CDR1 SGHDT, CDR2 YYEEEE. The V end lost 0 bases, the J end lost 5 bases, and 9 bases lay between the germline ends. In nucleotides, the CDR3 is TGTGCCAGCAGCTTGGGTCGGCCAAACAATGAGCAGTTCTTC. Translating it yields CASSLGRPNNEQFF.

The chain couples TRBV12-3 or TRBV12-4 to TRBJ2-1; 8 nucleotides align to TRBD2. Unmatched junction bases numbered 5, after V lost 1 base and J lost 3 bases. This CDR3 has 16 amino acids. For the CDR3, the DNA is TGTGCCAGCAGTTTAGTAACGGGGGGGGGCTACAATGAGCAGTTCTTC. Protein product: CASSLVTGGGYNEQFF.

This clonotype was found a few times. This sequence joins TRBV7-9 and TRBJ1-2; 10 positions agree with TRBD1. V gave up 6 bases and J gave up 3 bases; unmatched junction bases: 19. Germline V gene lookup returns CDR1 SEHNR and CDR2 FQNEAQ (reference sequence). The CDR3 is 19 residues long. For the CDR3, the DNA is TGTGCCAGCAGTCACGCCCTTGACAGGGGGCTCCCTAAGGACTATGGCTACACCTTC. This sequence encodes CASSHALDRGLPKDYGYTF. Full variable domain (missing parts from reference TRBV7-9 and TRBJ1-2): DTGVSQNPRHKITKRGQNVTFRCDPISEHNRLYWYRQTLGQGPEFLTYFQNEAQLEKSRLLSDRFSAERPKGSFSTLEIQRTEQGDSAMYLCASSHALDRGLPKDYGYTFGSGTRLTVV.

The rearrangement uses TRBV20-1 and TRBJ2-7; 7 nucleotides line up with TRBD2. J was trimmed by 2 bases and V by 6 bases; bases with no gene match: 19. In germline, CDR1 is DFQATT, CDR2 SNEGSKA (reference sequence). The CDR3 is 17 amino acids. Here the CDR3 reads CSATRREGPILTYEQYF. The CDR3 nucleotides read TGCAGTGCAACCCGTAGGGAGGGTCCCATCCTGACCTACGAGCAGTACTTC.

The CDR3 region is CASSAERGQANSPLHF. CDR3 coding DNA: TGTGCCAGCAGCGCTGAGAGAGGACAGGCAAATTCACCCCTCCACTTT. V usage is TRBV9 and J usage is TRBJ1-6, with 7 bases identical to TRBD1. The CDR3 runs 16 residues. CDR1 and CDR2 (germline): SGDLS, YYNGEE. Losses at the gene ends were 3 bases for V and 7 bases for J; bases not matched to a gene: 10.

The chain recombines TRBV25-1 with TRBJ2-1; TRBD1 agrees at 7 bases. Germline V gene sequence: CDR1 MGHDK, CDR2 SYGVNS. The length of the CDR3 is 16 residues. V gave up 2 bases and J gave up 7 bases; unmatched junction bases: 11. The CDR3 is CASSEGGDRAPNEQFF. The CDR3 nucleotides are TGTGCCAGCAGTGAAGGGGGAGACAGGGCCCCGAATGAGCAGTTCTTC.

This clonotype showed up just a few times. The V call is TRBV18, the J call TRBJ2-7; 11 positions agree with TRBD1. The V gene end was trimmed by 5 bases and the J gene end by 0 bases; junction bases not matched to a gene: 3. The germline gives CDR1 KGHSH, CDR2 LQKENI. This CDR3 region has 15 residues. CDR3 sequence: CASSTGQGGSYEQYV. In nucleotides, the CDR3 is TGTGCCAGCTCAACGGGACAGGGGGGCTCCTACGAGCAGTACGTC.

This clonotype was detected many times. The chain links TRBV5-1 to TRBJ1-3; tentatively, D is TRBD1 (5 bases). V was pared by 0 bases and J by 0 bases, with 10 bases between. Germline assignment: CDR1 SGHRS and CDR2 YFSETQ. This CDR3 comprises 16 residues. The CDR3 DNA is TGCGCCAGCAGCTTGGATGGGGGGTCCTCTGGAAACACCATATATTTT. This sequence encodes CASSLDGGSSGNTIYF.

This clonotype was seen repeatedly, ten times or more. The CDR3: CASSPYRDRDLSSYNSPLHF. In DNA form, the CDR3 reads TGTGCCAGCAGCCCTTACCGGGACAGAGACTTAAGCTCCTATAATTCACCCCTCCACTTT. This chain connects TRBV7-3 to TRBJ1-6; 7 nucleotides align to TRBD1. V trimming: 5 bases; J trimming: 0 bases; junction bases outside the gene matches: 16. The germline V gene encodes CDR1 SGHTA and CDR2 FQGTGA. CDR3 length: 20 amino acids. The full variable domain, completed using reference TRBV7-3 and TRBJ1-6, is GAGVSQTPSNKVTEKGKYVELRCDPISGHTALYWYRQSLGQGPEFLIYFQGTGAADDSGLPNDRFFAVRPEGSVSTLKIQRTERGDSAVYLCASSPYRDRDLSSYNSPLHFGNGTRLTVT.

In this sample, this clonotype turned up many times. The rearrangement joins TRBV7-6 to TRBJ2-4; 9 nucleotides align to TRBD1. CDR3 length equals 14 residues. Trimming removed 5 bases from V and 5 bases from J; junction bases left unmatched: 4. Germline CDR1 is SGHVS and CDR2 is FNYEAQ. In DNA form, the CDR3 reads TGTGCCAGCAGCGTCCGGGACAGGGAAAACATTCAGTACTTC. Translated: CASSVRDRENIQYF.